The sample holds many counts of the clone carrying this T cell receptor (beta chain). The entire patient cohort was treatment-naive prior to thyroid surgery. TCRdb reprocessed the PCR reads using MiXCR. The sample carries around 89,000 clones, more than 13% recorded once. The data derive from a study of metastatic and nonmetastatic thyroid tumors. Germline CDR1 reads MNHEY; CDR2 reads SVGAGI. The CDR3 is 15 residues long. The germline V and J ends were trimmed by 2 bases and 0 bases, with 8 bases remaining between them. This chain links TRBV6-5 with TRBJ1-3; D call uncertain. Sequenced material: blood. The clonotype comes from a female donor with papillary thyroid cancer or a benign thyroid nodule (not recorded which). Some clones in this sample may be carry-over from other donors' samples. The CDR3 DNA reads as TGTGCCAGCAGTTACGGCGGTCTCTCTGGAAACACCATATATTTT. This encodes CASSYGGLSGNTIYF.